One and the same sample provided the 29 T cell receptor beta chains below, sequenced in a study of chemoradiotherapy in HPV16-positive cancers. The assay was immunoSEQ multiplex PCR, and TCRdb's table has in-frame clones only and misses some. The sample has 13,000 or so clones, just under 70% seen once. The specimen was taken from a patient who underwent chemoradiotherapy. The receptors originated from a human donor with HPV-associated anogenital cancer.

The V and J genes are TRBV28 and TRBJ2-2; weak D call: TRBD1 (5 bases). Germline lookup yields CDR1 MDHEN and CDR2 SYDVKM. The V and J ends lost 6 bases and 1 base respectively, with 15 bases between them. This CDR3 is built from 16 residues. CDR3 loop: CASSSPGRGNTGELFF. The DNA for the CDR3 is TGTGCCAGCAGCTCCCCTGGAAGGGGGAACACCGGGGAGCTGTTTTTT.

This chain uses TRBV7-9 with TRBJ2-7; TRBD2 agrees at 9 bases. The CDR3 is 15 residues long. The junction had 4 bases not matched to a gene; V was cut back by 4 bases and J by 0 bases. In germline, CDR1 is SEHNR, CDR2 FQNEAQ (reference sequence). The CDR3 nucleotides read TGTGCCAGCAGCTCAACTAGCGGGTACTCCTACGAGCAGTACTTC. Translated: CASSSTSGYSYEQYF.

This clone has only one observation. V gene TRBV7-9 combines with J gene TRBJ1-1; unclear D gene. CDR1 SEHNR and CDR2 FQNEAQ come from the germline V gene (reference sequence). The CDR3 has 14 amino acids. The V and J ends lost 3 bases and 0 bases respectively, with 8 bases between them. As DNA, the CDR3 is TGTGCCAGCAGCTTGGGAAATCTGAACACTGAAGCTTTCTTT. Encoded protein: CASSLGNLNTEAFF.

The chain joins TRBV19 to TRBJ1-1, with 9 bases lining up with TRBD1. The CDR3 extends over 13 amino acids. The germline gives CDR1 LNHDA, CDR2 SQIVND (reference sequence). The V gene end was trimmed by 6 bases and the J gene end by 4 bases; junction bases not matched to a gene: 3. The CDR3 nucleotides read TGTGCCAGTAGGGGACAGGGCGGCACTGAAGCTTTCTTT. It yields the protein CASRGQGGTEAFF. Full variable domain (rest looked up from reference TRBV19 and TRBJ1-1): DGGITQSPKYLFRKEGQNVTLSCEQNLNHDAMYWYRQDPGQGLRLIYYSQIVNDFQKGDIAEGYSVSREKKESFPLTVTSAQKNPTAFYLCASRGQGGTEAFFGQGTRLTVV.

This sequence joins TRBV6-4 and TRBJ2-3; D is uncertain. The germline gives CDR1 MRHNA, CDR2 SNTAGT. The V end lost 6 bases, the J end lost 0 bases, and 10 bases lay between the germline ends. The CDR3 loop spans 14 amino acids. CDR3 residues: CASRWAASTDTQYF. CDR3 nucleotides: TGTGCCAGCAGGTGGGCTGCTAGCACAGATACGCAGTATTTT.

V and J are TRBV6-6 and TRBJ2-7, with D hard to call. The CDR3 has 11 amino acids. With 10 bases removed from V and 5 bases from J, the gap between germline ends came to 12 bases. CDR1 and CDR2 from the germline V gene are MNHNY and SVGAGI (reference sequence). CDR3: CATNWADEQYF. The DNA for the CDR3 is TGTGCCACCAATTGGGCCGACGAGCAGTACTTC.

J is TRBJ1-5 and V is TRBV5-1; no definite D call. The CDR3 has 15 residues. V lost 4 bases to trimming and J lost 2 bases, with 13 bases between them. Germline CDR1 SGHRS, CDR2 YFSETQ. CDR3: CASSLDGQGNQPQHF. The DNA for the CDR3 is TGCGCCAGCAGCCTGGATGGGCAGGGCAATCAGCCCCAGCATTTT. Drawing the rest from reference TRBV5-1 and TRBJ1-5, the complete variable domain is KAGVTQTPRYLIKTRGQQVTLSCSPISGHRSVSWYQQTPGQGLQFLFEYFSETQRNKGNFPGRFSGRQFSNSRSEMNVSTLELGDSALYLCASSLDGQGNQPQHFGDGTRLSIL.

This clone was counted a few times. The CDR3 protein is CASSPLSSGYTEAFF. For the CDR3, the DNA is TGTGCCAGCAGCCCCCTAAGTTCAGGGTACACTGAAGCTTTCTTT. The chain uses TRBV27 and TRBJ1-1, with a tentative D call TRBD1 (5 bases). The CDR3 has 15 amino acids. The germline V gene encodes CDR1 MNHEY and CDR2 SMNVEV (reference sequence). The germline V and J ends were trimmed by 6 bases and 3 bases, with 17 bases remaining between them.

The V call is TRBV6-4, the J call TRBJ2-3; 11 bases match TRBD2. The J segment lost 2 bases and the V segment lost 6 bases, leaving 7 bases of the junction unmatched. Looked up from germline, CDR1 is MRHNA and CDR2 is SNTAGT. The CDR3 length is 16 residues. CDR3 sequence: CASRALAGAPTDTQYF. The CDR3 region has the DNA TGTGCCAGCAGGGCACTAGCGGGGGCCCCCACAGATACGCAGTATTTT.

Written as DNA, the CDR3 is TGTGCCATCCTGCCCACAGGGGAGTCAGGAGGCTACACCTTC. Protein: CAILPTGESGGYTF. The chain joins TRBV10-3 to TRBJ1-2, with 7 positions matching TRBD1. The CDR3 runs to 14 residues. Per germline, CDR1 ENHRY and CDR2 SYGVKD. Trimming removed 8 bases from V and 8 bases from J; junction bases left unmatched: 14.

This chain links TRBV28 with TRBJ2-7, with no clear D. CDR3 length: 15 amino acids. Looked up from germline, CDR1 is MDHEN and CDR2 is SYDVKM. V shed 4 bases and J shed 0 bases, with 13 bases lying between them. The CDR3 loop is CASSSLPRGSYEQYF. CDR3 DNA: TGTGCCAGCAGTTCCCTCCCCCGAGGCTCCTACGAGCAGTACTTC.

J is TRBJ1-3 and V is TRBV6-1; D is perhaps TRBD1 (6 bases). Trimming pared 2 bases from V and 4 bases from J, leaving 12 bases between. Germline loops: CDR1 MNHNS, CDR2 SASEGT. This CDR3 contains 15 residues. The chain's CDR3 is CASSEQQGGGNTIYF. The DNA for the CDR3 is TGTGCCAGCAGTGAACAACAGGGTGGAGGAAACACCATATATTTT.

This chain connects TRBV2 to TRBJ1-3; 11 bases are a match to TRBD1. The CDR3 spans 13 residues. J was trimmed by 9 bases and V by 6 bases; bases with no gene match: 4. Per germline, CDR1 SNHLY and CDR2 FYNNEI. Here the CDR3 DNA reads TGTGCCAGCAGCGGGACAGGGGGACCCACCATATATTTT. Its translation: CASSGTGGPTIYF.

V gene TRBV6-5 combines with J gene TRBJ1-4; 8 bases are a match to TRBD1. Germline lookup yields CDR1 MNHEY and CDR2 SVGAGI. The V gene end was trimmed by 6 bases and the J gene end by 2 bases; junction bases not matched to a gene: 5. The CDR3 spans 15 residues. In nucleotides, the CDR3 is TGTGCCAGCAGACGTGGACAGGGCACTAATGAAAAACTGTTTTTT. Its translation: CASRRGQGTNEKLFF.

The chain carries TRBV7-8 and TRBJ2-1; possible D gene TRBD2, 7 bases. The CDR3 runs 15 residues. Germline V gene sequence: CDR1 SGHVS, CDR2 FQNEAQ. V lost 5 bases and J lost 7, with 18 bases in between. The CDR3 reads CASSRYGGAMNEQFF. The CDR3, as DNA: TGTGCCAGCAGCCGATATGGGGGGGCGATGAATGAGCAGTTCTTC.

The V and J genes are TRBV30 and TRBJ1-4; no firm D call. Trimming left V 2 bases short and J 0 bases short, with 7 bases between. From germline, CDR1 is GTSNPN and CDR2 SVGIG (reference sequence). The CDR3 is 14 amino acids. CDR3 DNA: TGTGCCTGGAGTTCCAGTGCAACTAATGAAAAACTGTTTTTT. This translates into CAWSSSATNEKLFF.

V is TRBV5-6 and J is TRBJ2-4, with D unresolved. The CDR3 has 15 amino acids. Trimming stripped 4 bases from V and 8 bases from J, with 19 bases between. Germline V gene sequence: CDR1 SGHDT, CDR2 YYEEEE. This CDR3 reads CASSTDGKKRDIQYF. DNA for the CDR3: TGTGCCAGCAGCACCGACGGCAAAAAAAGGGACATTCAGTACTTC. Variable domain in full (rest from reference TRBV5-6 and TRBJ2-4): DAGVTQSPTHLIKTRGQQVTLRCSPKSGHDTVSWYQQALGQGPQFIFQYYEEEERQRGNFPDRFSGHQFPNYSSELNVNALLLGDSALYLCASSTDGKKRDIQYFGAGTRLSVL.

V usage is TRBV10-3 and J usage is TRBJ2-7; D is tentatively TRBD1 or TRBD2 (5 bases each). The germline V and J ends were trimmed by 10 bases and 6 bases, with 16 bases remaining between them. CDR3 length: 12 amino acids. Looked up from germline, CDR1 is ENHRY and CDR2 is SYGVKD. The CDR3 coding sequence is TGTGCCACCCGGCTGGGGGACGGCGAGCAGTACTTC. Protein sequence: CATRLGDGEQYF.

This chain links TRBV2 with TRBJ2-3; 8 bases are a match to TRBD1. CDR3 length equals 13 residues. CDR1 SNHLY and CDR2 FYNNEI come from the germline V gene. V was pared by 9 bases and J by 3 bases, with 5 bases of the junction left unmatched. CDR3: CASGQGRTDTQYF. Written as DNA, the CDR3 is TGTGCCAGTGGACAGGGTAGGACAGATACGCAGTATTTT.

V usage is TRBV5-6 and J usage is TRBJ2-7; possibly TRBD1 for D (6 bases). V gave up 4 bases and J gave up 2 bases, with 10 bases separating them. The germline V gene encodes CDR1 SGHDT and CDR2 YYEEEE. The CDR3 loop spans 13 amino acids. CDR3: CASSPDSAYEQYF. In DNA form, the CDR3 reads TGTGCCAGCAGCCCGGACAGCGCCTACGAGCAGTACTTC.

V usage is TRBV7-9 and J usage is TRBJ2-2; a possible D gene is TRBD1 (8 bases). Trimming took 6 bases from V and 4 from J, leaving 21 bases between them. Germline V CDR1 and CDR2: SEHNR, FQNEAQ (reference sequence). The CDR3 has 17 residues. In DNA, the CDR3 is TGTGCCAGCAGTCTATCACAGGGGGGGACGAGCACCGGGGAGCTGTTTTTT. This codes for CASSLSQGGTSTGELFF.

The rearrangement links TRBV28 to TRBJ2-7, with 12 bases fitting TRBD1. The length of the CDR3 is 18 residues. The germline CDR1 and CDR2 sequences are MDHEN and SYDVKM. V gave up 5 bases and J gave up 4 bases; unmatched junction bases: 15. CDR3 region: CASSTLPGQGARRYEQYF. CDR3 in DNA: TGTGCCAGCAGTACCCTCCCGGGACAGGGGGCGCGGAGATACGAGCAGTACTTC.

The chain carries TRBV6-5 and TRBJ1-1; D unresolved. CDR3 length: 16 amino acids. Germline V lookup: CDR1 MNHEY, CDR2 SVGAGI. V gave up 0 bases and J gave up 5 bases, with 16 bases separating them. The CDR3 reads CASSYSSNAPRTEAFF. The CDR3 DNA reads as TGTGCCAGCAGTTACTCCTCCAACGCTCCGAGGACTGAAGCTTTCTTT.

This clone was seen a single time. The V gene is TRBV28, the J gene TRBJ2-1; no reliable D call. The V gene lost 3 bases and the J gene lost 9 bases, with 12 bases spanning the gap. Per germline, CDR1 MDHEN and CDR2 SYDVKM. The CDR3 covers 13 residues. CDR3 bases: TGTGCCAGCAGTTTGGGTAGTTCGGGTGAGCAGTTCTTC. Encoded protein: CASSLGSSGEQFF.

The CDR3 reads CAWSPGAYGYTF. In nucleotides, the CDR3 is TGTGCCTGGAGTCCAGGGGCTTATGGCTACACCTTC. The J gene is TRBJ1-2, the V gene TRBV30; possible D gene TRBD1, 6 bases. V dropped 2 bases and J dropped 5 bases, with 9 bases sitting between them. The CDR3 extends over 12 amino acids. Per the germline V gene, CDR1 is GTSNPN and CDR2 is SVGIG (reference sequence).

This clone occurred a few times. The CDR3 sequence is CASSEGTNQPQHF. In DNA form, the CDR3 reads TGTGCCAGCAGTGAAGGGACCAATCAGCCCCAGCATTTT. This rearrangement joins TRBV25-1 to TRBJ1-5; the D gene is possibly TRBD1 (5 bases). V was cut by 2 bases and J by 3 bases, with 5 bases left in between. CDR3 size: 13 residues. Germline lookup yields CDR1 MGHDK and CDR2 SYGVNS.

The chain is built from TRBV5-1 and TRBJ2-7; TRBD2 agrees at 7 bases. Germline lookup yields CDR1 SGHRS and CDR2 YFSETQ. V was clipped by 4 bases and J by 0 bases; unmatched bases: 7. The CDR3 covers 15 residues. In nucleotides, the CDR3 is TGCGCCAGCAGCCCCCGTGCGGGGGACTCCTACGAGCAGTACTTC. This gives the protein CASSPRAGDSYEQYF.

The J gene is TRBJ1-2, the V gene TRBV30; D perhaps matches TRBD1 (6 bases). The CDR3 consists of 15 residues. Germline values: CDR1 GTSNPN, CDR2 SVGIG (reference sequence). V dropped 5 bases and J dropped 0 bases, with 16 bases sitting between them. The CDR3: CAWGRGQITNYGYTF. Written as DNA, the CDR3 is TGTGCCTGGGGGAGGGGACAAATCACTAACTATGGCTACACCTTC.

The sample holds one count of this clone. This sequence joins TRBV28 and TRBJ1-6, with D possibly matching TRBD1 (5 bases). Per the germline V gene, CDR1 is MDHEN and CDR2 is SYDVKM. The CDR3 length is 14 residues. With 3 bases removed from V and 5 bases from J, the gap between germline ends came to 8 bases. The CDR3 spells CASSFGGNNSPLHF. In DNA, the CDR3 is TGTGCCAGCAGTTTCGGGGGGAATAATTCACCCCTCCACTTT.